This T cell receptor beta chain was captured by sequencing in a study of shared clonotypes between healthy human individuals (dated by TCRdb to about 2020). Context from the whole study: The cohort included a few men and a couple of women between 18 and 49 years of age. Per donor, three plates each were used for CD4 naive and CD4 memory, two for CD8 naive, and one for CD8 memory. To estimate repertoire size and how much clonotype sharing occurs between individuals, the study deeply sequenced the blood TCR repertoires of 4 to 6 healthy adults. Libraries were prepared and TCR repertoires were sequenced by different laboratories using diverse techniques, in order to increase sequencing depth and limit assay-specific biases. Between about 0.94 and 8.9 billion PBMCs per donor were obtained by leukapheresis. Paper-wide results and their limitations: Because the study included only a small number of donors, the genetic and exposure-history diversity represented was limited. About 5% of naive CD4, roughly 3.5% of naive CD8, approximately 2% of memory CD4, and about 0.4% of memory CD8 clonotypes were shared across several donors. Naive subsets generally had larger estimated clonotype richness than memory subsets. Higher generation probabilities were observed for clonotypes shared by all four sorted-subset donors than for non-shared clonotypes. Based on pairwise subsampling, the degree of clonotype sharing among donors was expected to be affected by sequencing depth. Sampling was restricted to blood, and TCR repertoires in tissue are likely to differ from TCR repertoires in blood. Incomplete sequencing was indicated by rarefaction of sorted-subset datasets, despite the large sequencing depth.

The donors were healthy, HIV-negative adults with no recently reported acute infections or vaccinations. Every donor was a Caucasian adult residing in Nashville, Tennessee, USA. CD4+ T cells were enriched by magnetic negative selection, after which naive cells were positively selected on CD45RA and the negative fraction was taken as the memory subset. Blood was obtained by leukapheresis, after which PBMCs were separated by Ficoll-Histopaque density gradient centrifugation and cryopreserved in liquid nitrogen vapor phase. Purity and quantity of every magnetically sorted T cell population were checked by analytical flow cytometry. From each sorted fraction, genomic DNA was isolated and quantified by UV absorbance on a Nanodrop 2000c. V is shortened by 4 bases, J by 6 bases, and the region joining them spans 18 bases. The germline V gene sets CDR1 to SGHRS and CDR2 to YFSETQ. The CDR3, from cysteine to phenylalanine, totals 15 residues. The CDR3 DNA has 45 bases and is translated from base 1.

The count of this clone is one. The antigen it binds to is not known. One base away there is no much larger clone; base qualities are not given. Using the deep immunoSEQ assay, multiplex PCR amplified TCR CDR3 regions from genomic DNA. For each cell subset, the extracted genomic DNA was distributed evenly across all wells of several immunoSEQ 96-well plates, and each plate served as one replicate. For sorted subsets, 150 to 250 ng genomic DNA, equal to 30,000 or so T cell genomes, was loaded into each replicate PCR. Purified libraries were quantified with a Qubit 3.0 fluorometer, sized on a Bioanalyzer 2100, and re-quantified with the KAPA Library Quantification kit. Every immunoSEQ 96-well plate was sequenced on a dedicated single-read 150-cycle Illumina NextSeq 550 flow cell. For the original study's pipeline: Because the immunoSEQ output included only junctional sequences and no quality scores, the filtering could not be the same as the filtering used for full-length reads. Sequences were annotated with PyIR, a Python wrapper for IgBLAST v1.9, and V/J genes and CDR3 were assigned using IMGT germline references. Any read was removed if the V/J assignment was weak (E-value above 1e-6), the CDR3 was missing, or the read contained stop codons, out-of-frame junctions, or ambiguous translated residues. V3J clonotypes were defined as sequences sharing an identical inferred V gene, J gene, and CDR3 amino acid sequence. To compute the percentage overlap between repertoires, the number of shared unique clonotypes was divided by the size of the smaller repertoire. Three approaches were used to assess repertoire richness: RTK rarefaction, the Chao1 estimator, and Recon v2.1 estimates of unobserved clonotypes. OLGA was used to compute generation probabilities for all TCRbeta clonotypes that the gDNA method yielded from four donors. TCRdb took over this immuneACCESS table, retaining in-frame rearrangements with V and J assigned. Such tables are incomplete; in checked studies, under half of the missing clones stem from an unresolved V gene, and the remainder is unexplained. The V and J calls and clone size were taken over from that table, and D and trimming were inferred from the DNA. A total of millions of clones appear in this sample, 80% to 95% of them only once. The ten most abundant clones make up about 0.39% of the sample.

The specimen was naive CD4+ T cells from PBMCs. What the cell subset or site label conveys for this sample: CD45RA+ positively selected. The rearranged segments are TRBV5-1 and TRBJ2-3; the D gene is unclear. The receptor was derived from a man aged 18 to 29 in good health. Some clones in this sample may be carry-over from other donors' samples. The DNA reads TGCGCCAGCAGCCCGAGTGGGGTCGGACGGGATACGCAGTATTTT. It translates to CASSPSGVGRDTQYF.